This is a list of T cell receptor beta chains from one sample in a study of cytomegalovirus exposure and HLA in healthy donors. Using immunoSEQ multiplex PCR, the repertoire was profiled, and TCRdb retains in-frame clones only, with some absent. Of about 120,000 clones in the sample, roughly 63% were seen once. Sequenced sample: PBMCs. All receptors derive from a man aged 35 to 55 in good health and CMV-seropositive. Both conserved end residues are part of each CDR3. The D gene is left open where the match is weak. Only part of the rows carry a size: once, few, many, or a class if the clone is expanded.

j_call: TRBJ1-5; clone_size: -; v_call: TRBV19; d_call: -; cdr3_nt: TGTGGGAGGGAAGTGGGTGTCGGCAATCAGCCCCAGCATTTT; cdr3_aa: CGREVGVGNQPQHF
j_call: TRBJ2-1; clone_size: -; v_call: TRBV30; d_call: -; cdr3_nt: TGTGCCTGGAGTGTACTCGCCCCAGGGTTAGGGCAGTTCTTC; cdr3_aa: CAWSVLAPGLGQFF
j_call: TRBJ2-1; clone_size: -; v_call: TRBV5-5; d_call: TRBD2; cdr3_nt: TGTGCCAGCAGCTGGGTAGCGGGAGATGAGTTCTTC; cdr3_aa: CASSWVAGDEFF
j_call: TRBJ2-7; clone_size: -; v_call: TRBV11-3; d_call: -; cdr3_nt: TGTGCCAGCAGCTTAGGTTGGACGGACACCTACGAGCAGTACTTC; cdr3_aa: CASSLGWTDTYEQYF
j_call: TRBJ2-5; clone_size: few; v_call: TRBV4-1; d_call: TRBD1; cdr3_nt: TGCGCCAGCAGCCAAGGAGAGGGGGCGGGAGAGACCCAGTACTTC; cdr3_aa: CASSQGEGAGETQYF
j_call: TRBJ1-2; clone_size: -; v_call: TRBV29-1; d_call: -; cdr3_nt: TGCAGCGTTGACTCAGGAGGCGATGGCTACACCTTC; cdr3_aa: CSVDSGGDGYTF
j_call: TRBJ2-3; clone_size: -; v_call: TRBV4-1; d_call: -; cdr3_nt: TGCGCCAGCAGCCAGAGTGGCACAGATACGCAGTATTTT; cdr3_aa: CASSQSGTDTQYF
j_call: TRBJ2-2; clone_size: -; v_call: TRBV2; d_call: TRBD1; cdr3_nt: TGTGCCAGCAAACAGGGGAGGAACACCGGGGAGCTGTTTTTT; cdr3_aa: CASKQGRNTGELFF
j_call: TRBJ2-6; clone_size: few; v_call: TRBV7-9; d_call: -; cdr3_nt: TGTGCCAGCAGCTTGGGGCGGCTATCTGGGGCCAACGTCCTGACTTTC; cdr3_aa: CASSLGRLSGANVLTF
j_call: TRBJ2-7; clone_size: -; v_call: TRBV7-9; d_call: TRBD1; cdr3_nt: TGTGCCAGCAGCTTCCGAGACAGGGAAGGCTCCTACGAGCAGTACTTC; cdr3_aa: CASSFRDREGSYEQYF